The clone carrying this T cell receptor beta chain has more than one count but fewer than ten. Its antigen remains unidentified. The data originate from a study of metastatic and nonmetastatic thyroid tumors. Study-level information: Blood and tumor or nodule tissue repertoires from malignant and benign thyroid patients were compared.

Study-level points and caveats: When malignant thyroid tumors were compared with benign nodules, TCR beta diversity was reportedly significantly higher in the malignant tumors. This held in both blood and tumor samples.

Patients had received no treatment of any kind before thyroid surgery. The V gene lost 4 bases and the J gene lost 3 bases, with 12 bases spanning the gap. The CDR3 runs 14 residues. The germline V gene has CDR1 KGHDR and CDR2 SFDVKD. Per the original methods: The study took CDR3 differences across clinicopathological groups and made a distant-metastasis classifier for papillary thyroid cancer from them. TCRdb redid the clone calls on the PCR reads using MiXCR. Here the V and J calls rest on TCRdb's processing, not on the authors' analysis. The sample holds 15,000 to 20,000 clones, under 30% seen once.

This TCR derives from a male donor with papillary thyroid cancer or a benign thyroid nodule (not recorded which). Some clones in this sample may be carry-over from other donors' samples. The sample consisted of tumor tissue. V usage is TRBV24-1 and J usage is TRBJ2-7; D might be TRBD1 (6 bases). In DNA, the CDR3 is TGTGCCACCAGTGAGGGGACAACTGACTACGAGCAGTACTTC. Protein product: CATSEGTTDYEQYF.